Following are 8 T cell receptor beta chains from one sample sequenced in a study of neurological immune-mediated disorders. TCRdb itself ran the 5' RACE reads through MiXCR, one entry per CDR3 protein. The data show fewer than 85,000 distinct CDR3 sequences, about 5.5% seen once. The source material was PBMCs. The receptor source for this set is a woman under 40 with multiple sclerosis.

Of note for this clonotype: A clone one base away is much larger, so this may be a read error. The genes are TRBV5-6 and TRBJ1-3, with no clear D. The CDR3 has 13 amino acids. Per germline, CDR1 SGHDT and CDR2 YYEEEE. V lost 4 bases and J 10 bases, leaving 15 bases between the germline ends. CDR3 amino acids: CASSLSSAKTIYF. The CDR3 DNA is TGTGCCAGCAGCCTCTCTTCCGCAAAAACCATATATTTT.

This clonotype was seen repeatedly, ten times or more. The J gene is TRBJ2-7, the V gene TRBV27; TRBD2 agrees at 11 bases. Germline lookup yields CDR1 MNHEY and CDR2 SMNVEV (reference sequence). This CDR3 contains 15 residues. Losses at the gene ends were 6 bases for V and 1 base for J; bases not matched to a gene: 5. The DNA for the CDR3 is TGTGCCAGCAGCTCGGGACTAGCGGTGTCCTACGAGCAGTACTTC. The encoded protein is CASSSGLAVSYEQYF.

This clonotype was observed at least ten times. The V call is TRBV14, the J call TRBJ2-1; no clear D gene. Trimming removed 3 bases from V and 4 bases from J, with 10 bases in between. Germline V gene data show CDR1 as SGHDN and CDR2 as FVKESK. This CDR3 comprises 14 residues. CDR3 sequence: CASSHLTAYNEQFF. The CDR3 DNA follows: TGTGCCAGCAGCCATCTCACAGCGTACAATGAGCAGTTCTTC. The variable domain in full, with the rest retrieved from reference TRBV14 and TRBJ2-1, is EAGVTQFPSHSVIEKGQTVTLRCDPISGHDNLYWYRRVMGKEIKFLLHFVKESKQDESGMPNNRFLAERTGGTYSTLKVQPAELEDSGVYFCASSHLTAYNEQFFGPGTRLTVL.

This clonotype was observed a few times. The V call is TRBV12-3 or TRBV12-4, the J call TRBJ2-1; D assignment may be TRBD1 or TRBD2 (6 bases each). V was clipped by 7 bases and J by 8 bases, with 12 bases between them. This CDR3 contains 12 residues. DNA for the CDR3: TGTGCCAGCAACCTAAGGGGGGATGAGCAGTTCTTC. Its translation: CASNLRGDEQFF.

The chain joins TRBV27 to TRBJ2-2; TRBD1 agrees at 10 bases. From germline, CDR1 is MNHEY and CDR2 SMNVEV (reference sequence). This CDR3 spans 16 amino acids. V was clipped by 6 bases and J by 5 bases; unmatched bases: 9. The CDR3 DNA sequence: TGTGCCAGCAGGGCATCCCGGGACAGGGGTACCGGGGAGCTGTTTTTT. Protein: CASRASRDRGTGELFF.

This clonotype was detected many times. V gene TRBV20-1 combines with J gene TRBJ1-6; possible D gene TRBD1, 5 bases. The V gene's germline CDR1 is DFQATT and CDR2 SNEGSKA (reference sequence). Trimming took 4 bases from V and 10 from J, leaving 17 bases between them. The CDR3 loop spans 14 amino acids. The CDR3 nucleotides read TGCAGTGCTACCCGGGGGGGGGAGGAATCACCCCTCCACTTT. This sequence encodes CSATRGGEESPLHF.

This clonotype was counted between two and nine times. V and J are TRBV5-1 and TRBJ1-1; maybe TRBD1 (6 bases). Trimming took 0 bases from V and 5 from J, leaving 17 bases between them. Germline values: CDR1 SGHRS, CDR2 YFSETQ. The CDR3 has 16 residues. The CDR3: CASSLGLQGKRTEAFF. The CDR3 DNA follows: TGCGCCAGCAGCTTGGGACTACAGGGCAAGAGGACTGAAGCTTTCTTT.

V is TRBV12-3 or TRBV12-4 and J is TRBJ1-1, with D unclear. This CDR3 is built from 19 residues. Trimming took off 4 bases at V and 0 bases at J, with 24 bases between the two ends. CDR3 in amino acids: CASSSPPRSTLEMNTEAFF. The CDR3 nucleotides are TGTGCCAGCAGTTCCCCCCCCCGGAGTACTTTAGAAATGAACACTGAAGCTTTCTTT.